This paragraph covers one T cell receptor beta chain sequence. Germline V lookup: CDR1 LNHNV, CDR2 YYDKDF (reference sequence). The V end was cut by 1 base, the J end by 5 bases, with 26 bases between. There are 19 residues in the CDR3. The sample comes from a study of STAT5B mutations in CD4+ large granular lymphocyte leukemia. At the level of the study: Healthy donors showed HLA-associated enrichment of the CDR3 'QG' motif.

Assay used: immunoSEQ multiplex PCR; TCRdb lists only in-frame clones, some missing. Here the sample spans some 34,000 clones, roughly 82% being singletons. The sequenced material came from CD4+ T cells from blood buffy coats. J is TRBJ2-5 and V is TRBV15, with a weak D call TRBD2 (6 bases). The sequence derives from a human donor in good health. CDR3 residues: CATSRGPGDGVSRRETQYF. The CDR3 DNA sequence: TGTGCCACCAGCAGAGGGCCGGGGGACGGAGTTTCCCGAAGGGAGACCCAGTACTTC.